These T cell receptor beta chains were read from a single sample in a study of T-cell reconstitution after alpha-beta-depleted transplantation in children. TCRdb re-analysed the PCR reads in MiXCR, keeping a single row per CDR3 protein. The sample has hundreds of thousands of distinct CDR3 sequences, 23% seen once. The sequencing here drew on PBMCs, mostly from graft donor cells, taken 360 days after TCRalphabeta/CD19-depleted stem cell transplant. The receptor set was obtained from a boy in the first two years of life who had a stem cell transplant for acute myeloid leukemia, so the T cells may come from the graft donor. The CDR3 runs from the conserved cysteine through the conserved F or W. The D gene is left open where the match is weak. Clone size is shown for a subset of rows, as once, few, many or a class of expanded clone.

>many|NA|TRBV4-3|TRBJ2-7
CASSQGRGNYEQYF
>NA|NA|TRBV19|TRBJ2-2
CASRWASDTGELFF
>many|NA|TRBV29-1|TRBJ1-2
CSVDPWGVDYGYTF
>NA|NA|TRBV5-6|TRBJ2-3
CASSDSTAEWVSGDTQYF
>many|NA|TRBV7-2|TRBJ2-7
CASSLIMAYEQYF
>NA|NA|TRBV4-3|TRBJ2-7
CASSQEYGGPSYEQYF
>many|TRBD1|TRBV7-9|TRBJ2-5
CASSLSRQGVETQYF
>NA|NA|TRBV15|TRBJ2-5
CATSRVRSYQTQYF
>many|NA|TRBV6-2/TRBV6-3|TRBJ2-6
CASEGPHSGANVLTF
>NA|NA|TRBV7-9|TRBJ2-1
CASLGGYEQFF
>NA|NA|TRBV20-1|TRBJ2-3
CSARWPSSTDTQYF
>NA|NA|TRBV2|TRBJ2-3
CASVSRSTDTQYF
>few|NA|TRBV6-5|TRBJ2-3
CASSYLGNTDTQYF
>NA|NA|TRBV4-3|TRBJ2-1
CASSQALGREYNEQFF
>NA|NA|TRBV5-8|TRBJ2-3
CASSPDGVYTDTQYF
>NA|TRBD1|TRBV15|TRBJ2-7
CATSRSVGWDRGFYEQYF
>NA|NA|TRBV10-3|TRBJ1-4
CAISESNTQKEKLFF
>NA|NA|TRBV13|TRBJ2-3
CASRRGGSRVDTQYF
>NA|NA|TRBV24-1|TRBJ2-5
CATSDLAGETQYF
>NA|TRBD1|TRBV6-4|TRBJ2-1
CASSESRGRRGYNEQFF
>many|TRBD2|TRBV20-1|TRBJ2-1
CSANREGTDEQFF
>many|TRBD2|TRBV6-4|TRBJ2-7
CASSPSGGAVEQYF
>NA|NA|TRBV6-1|TRBJ2-5
CASRPGWTAQETQYF